Each of the 23 T cell receptor beta chains below was sequenced from the same sample in a study of shared clonotypes between healthy human individuals. Libraries were prepared by immunoSEQ multiplex PCR; TCRdb keeps only in-frame clonotypes and omits some of them. The sample holds 800,000 or so clones; 96% are singletons and the top ten take about 0.22%. As defined, naive CD8 cells were CD45RO-negative and positively selected for CCR7, with terminally differentiated effector memory CD45RA+ cells excluded. Sequenced sample: naive CD8+ T cells sorted from blood. These receptors were collected from a man under 40 in good health.

In its sample, this clone was seen a few times. This chain uses TRBV5-1 with TRBJ2-1, with D perhaps matching TRBD2 (7 bases). The CDR3 covers 15 residues. Germline-derived CDR1 and CDR2 are SGHRS and YFSETQ. V lost 4 bases to trimming and J lost 8 bases, with 19 bases between them. Written as DNA, the CDR3 is TGCGCCAGCAGCCCCGGGACCTCCGGGGGGCATGAGCAGTTCTTC. This encodes CASSPGTSGGHEQFF.

The V call is TRBV27, the J call TRBJ2-1; D not certain. The CDR3 length is 14 residues. V was pared by 3 bases and J by 3 bases, with 9 bases between. Germline CDR1 and CDR2: MNHEY and SMNVEV (reference sequence). The CDR3 region is CASSFLSLYNEQFF. The CDR3 DNA reads TGTGCCAGCAGTTTTCTTAGCCTCTACAATGAGCAGTTCTTC.

In regard to this clone: The same CDR3 also results from other DNA sequences found in this sample. The chain employs TRBV9 and TRBJ2-3; possibly TRBD2 for D (5 bases). This CDR3 has 14 amino acids. V shed 0 bases and J shed 2 bases, with 7 bases lying between them. Germline CDR1 is SGDLS and CDR2 is YYNGEE. In DNA form, the CDR3 reads TGTGCCAGCAGCGTAGAGGGAGTCACAGATACGCAGTATTTT. This encodes CASSVEGVTDTQYF.

The chain's CDR3 is CASSPPTGDLSEAFF. CDR3 DNA: TGTGCCAGCTCACCGCCGACAGGGGATCTATCTGAAGCTTTCTTT. The chain couples TRBV18 to TRBJ1-1; 8 positions match TRBD1. The CDR3 is 15 residues long. Germline V gene data show CDR1 as KGHSH and CDR2 as LQKENI. After removal of 3 bases from V and 6 bases from J, the junction contained 9 bases not matched to a gene.

Regarding this clone: This same CDR3 is encoded by further DNA sequences in the sample. The chain carries TRBV7-9 and TRBJ2-3; D remains ambiguous. This CDR3 comprises 10 residues. Trimming shortened V by 8 bases and J by 5 bases, and 5 bases separated the two germline ends. Germline V gene sequence: CDR1 SEHNR, CDR2 FQNEAQ (reference sequence). The CDR3 sequence is CASFGDTQYF. The CDR3 coding sequence is TGTGCCAGCTTCGGAGATACGCAGTATTTT.

This sequence joins TRBV2 and TRBJ2-7; maybe TRBD2 (6 bases). Per the germline V gene, CDR1 is SNHLY and CDR2 is FYNNEI. The CDR3 spans 13 residues. V lost 8 bases and J 0 bases, leaving 11 bases between the germline ends. CDR3 nucleotides: TGTGCCAGCTATGCGGGGAGCTCCTACGAGCAGTACTTC. Protein: CASYAGSSYEQYF. Complete variable domain (other parts from reference TRBV2 and TRBJ2-7): EPEVTQTPSHQVTQMGQEVILRCVPISNHLYFYWYRQILGQKVEFLVSFYNNEISEKSEIFDDQFSVERPDGSNFTLKIRSTKLEDSAMYFCASYAGSSYEQYFGPGTRLTVT.

This chain links TRBV11-2 with TRBJ2-7; TRBD1 might be the D (6 bases). The CDR3 is made up of 14 amino acids. Germline-derived CDR1 and CDR2 are SGHAT and FQNNGV. V lost 3 bases to trimming and J lost 3 bases, with 12 bases between them. The CDR3 spells CASSLSAGVYEQYF. CDR3 DNA: TGTGCCAGCAGCTTGAGCGCAGGGGTCTACGAGCAGTACTTC. Filled out from reference TRBV11-2 and TRBJ2-7, the complete variable domain reads EAGVAQSPRYKIIEKRQSVAFWCNPISGHATLYWYQQILGQGPKLLIQFQNNGVVDDSQLPKDRFSAERLKGVDSTLKIQPAKLEDSAVYLCASSLSAGVYEQYFGPGTRLTVT.

This rearrangement joins TRBV27 to TRBJ1-1; weak D call: TRBD1 (5 bases). The CDR3 runs to 17 residues. CDR1 is MNHEY, CDR2 SMNVEV, per germline (reference sequence). V was clipped by 6 bases and J by 0 bases, with 20 bases between them. The CDR3 bases are TGTGCCAGCAGGGAGAAGCTCCCAGAGGACATGAACACTGAAGCTTTCTTT. Encoded protein: CASREKLPEDMNTEAFF.

The chain uses TRBV19 and TRBJ2-7; D perhaps matches TRBD2 (6 bases). This CDR3 has 13 amino acids. V was pared by 4 bases and J by 6 bases, with 13 bases between. CDR1 is LNHDA and CDR2 is SQIVND in the germline V gene (reference sequence). The CDR3 DNA follows: TGTGCCAGTAGTAATGGGGAGGTGGGCGAGCAGTACTTC. It specifies CASSNGEVGEQYF.

Remarks on this clone: Additional DNA sequences in this sample encode the identical CDR3. The chain carries TRBV5-1 and TRBJ2-3; unclear D gene. V was clipped by 5 bases and J by 0 bases, with 10 bases between them. The germline V gene has CDR1 SGHRS and CDR2 YFSETQ. The CDR3 extends over 14 amino acids. The CDR3 nucleotides are TGCGCCAGCAGTTCCGGGCAGAGCACAGATACGCAGTATTTT. It translates to CASSSGQSTDTQYF.

CDR3 nucleotide sequence: TGTGCCAGCAGCTTAGGGACAGATGAGCAGTTCTTC. Its translation is CASSLGTDEQFF. The chain links TRBV13 to TRBJ2-1; tentatively, D is TRBD1 (5 bases). This CDR3 is built from 12 residues. CDR1 and CDR2 from the germline V gene are PRHDT and FYEKMQ (reference sequence). Trimming cost V 0 bases and J 8 bases, with 5 bases left between them.

This chain uses TRBV19 with TRBJ2-7; 10 positions match TRBD2. The trim removed 5 bases at V and 5 bases at J, leaving 3 bases unmatched. From germline, CDR1 is LNHDA and CDR2 SQIVND (reference sequence). The CDR3 covers 13 residues. The CDR3: CASSSAGGDEQYF. In nucleotides, the CDR3 is TGTGCCAGTAGTTCAGCGGGAGGGGACGAGCAGTACTTC.

This clone was detected once. The rearrangement uses TRBV7-9 and TRBJ1-5; possibly TRBD1 for D (5 bases). The CDR3 loop spans 14 amino acids. Germline V CDR1 and CDR2: SEHNR, FQNEAQ (reference sequence). Trimming left V 4 bases short and J 7 bases short, with 14 bases between. The CDR3 coding sequence is TGTGCCAGCAGCTCCAAGGGGTCTATACAGCCCCAGCATTTT. Translation: CASSSKGSIQPQHF. Using reference TRBV7-9 and TRBJ1-5 for the parts outside the CDR3, the full variable domain is DTGVSQNPRHKITKRGQNVTFRCDPISEHNRLYWYRQTLGQGPEFLTYFQNEAQLEKSRLLSDRFSAERPKGSFSTLEIQRTEQGDSAMYLCASSSKGSIQPQHFGDGTRLSIL.

A remark on this clone: Other DNA sequences within the sample encode an identical CDR3. The chain couples TRBV28 to TRBJ2-7; D not resolved. Germline V gene lookup returns CDR1 MDHEN and CDR2 SYDVKM. CDR3 size: 13 residues. V dropped 3 bases and J dropped 5 bases, with 11 bases sitting between them. CDR3 bases: TGTGCCAGCAGTTTGGGAAGAGGAGACGAGCAGTACTTC. Amino acid sequence: CASSLGRGDEQYF. Variable domain in full (rest from reference TRBV28 and TRBJ2-7): DVKVTQSSRYLVKRTGEKVFLECVQDMDHENMFWYRQDPGLGLRLIYFSYDVKMKEKGDIPEGYSVSREKKERFSLILESASTNQTSMYLCASSLGRGDEQYFGPGTRLTVT.

V usage is TRBV18 and J usage is TRBJ2-2; 9 nucleotides match TRBD1. Germline CDR1 is KGHSH and CDR2 is LQKENI. This CDR3 is built from 17 residues. V was clipped by 4 bases and J by 2 bases; unmatched bases: 8. This CDR3 reads CASSLPGTGINTGELFF. CDR3 DNA: TGTGCCAGCTCACTACCCGGGACAGGGATAAACACCGGGGAGCTGTTTTTT.

The chain has TRBV5-4 and TRBJ2-7, with TRBD2 matching 7 bases. V shed 4 bases, J shed 4 bases, and the junction held 17 bases outside the gene matches. CDR3 length equals 17 residues. Germline loops: CDR1 SGHNT, CDR2 YYREEE (reference sequence). This chain's CDR3 is CASSLLGAGELAYEQYF. Written as DNA, the CDR3 is TGTGCCAGCAGCCTTCTTGGGGCGGGGGAACTGGCGTACGAGCAGTACTTC.

The CDR3 reads CSVVLAGGQEQYF. Here the CDR3 DNA reads TGCAGCGTTGTCTTAGCGGGAGGACAGGAGCAGTACTTC. The chain recombines TRBV29-1 with TRBJ2-7, with 10 bases identical to TRBD2. J gave up 7 bases and V 4 bases, and 7 bases lay outside the gene matches. Germline V gives CDR1 SQVTM, CDR2 ANQGSEA. The CDR3 consists of 13 residues.

The rearrangement joins TRBV13 to TRBJ1-1; no clear D gene. V lost 2 bases and J 2 bases, leaving 9 bases between the germline ends. Germline CDR1 and CDR2: PRHDT and FYEKMQ (reference sequence). CDR3 length: 14 amino acids. CDR3 sequence (DNA): TGTGCCAGCAGCTTAAGTTTAGCTAACACTGAAGCTTTCTTT. The encoded protein is CASSLSLANTEAFF.

The CDR3 is CASSPDSDSEQYF. For the CDR3, the DNA is TGTGCCAGCAGCCCTGACTCGGATTCTGAGCAGTACTTC. This chain connects TRBV7-9 to TRBJ2-7, with D unresolved. This CDR3 contains 13 residues. Trimming took off 5 bases at V and 7 bases at J, with 15 bases between the two ends. Germline CDR1 is SEHNR and CDR2 is FQNEAQ (reference sequence).

The V call is TRBV2, the J call TRBJ2-7, with D tentatively TRBD2 (6 bases). Germline CDR1 and CDR2: SNHLY and FYNNEI. The CDR3 covers 14 residues. The V and J ends lost 9 bases and 6 bases respectively, with 21 bases between them. DNA for the CDR3: TGTGCCAGAAAACATAGGGACTCCCCATTCGAGCAGTACTTC. Translation: CARKHRDSPFEQYF.

The CDR3 sequence is CASSLADRGGYTF. CDR3 DNA: TGTGCCAGCAGCTTAGCCGACAGGGGTGGCTACACCTTC. V is TRBV11-2 and J is TRBJ1-2, with 8 bases aligning to TRBD1. The CDR3 is 13 residues long. From germline, CDR1 is SGHAT and CDR2 FQNNGV. V shed 1 base, J shed 7 bases, and the junction held 2 bases outside the gene matches.

The rearrangement uses TRBV6-1 and TRBJ1-5, with a tentative D call TRBD1 (6 bases). The CDR3 spans 15 residues. Germline V lookup: CDR1 MNHNS, CDR2 SASEGT. V gave up 5 bases and J gave up 2 bases, with 13 bases separating them. The CDR3 region has the DNA TGTGCCAGCAGTAGGACAGCGGGTGGCAATCAGCCCCAGCATTTT. Its translation is CASSRTAGGNQPQHF.

The V gene is TRBV19, the J gene TRBJ1-1, with a tentative D call TRBD1 (5 bases). Germline V gives CDR1 LNHDA, CDR2 SQIVND (reference sequence). Trimming left V 9 bases short and J 3 bases short, with 14 bases between. The CDR3 runs 13 residues. The CDR3 bases are TGTGCCAGGGAACAGGAGGGGCACACTGAAGCTTTCTTT. Translation gives CAREQEGHTEAFF. The full variable domain, with the rest looked up from reference TRBV19 and TRBJ1-1, is DGGITQSPKYLFRKEGQNVTLSCEQNLNHDAMYWYRQDPGQGLRLIYYSQIVNDFQKGDIAEGYSVSREKKESFPLTVTSAQKNPTAFYLCAREQEGHTEAFFGQGTRLTVV.